Listed below are T cell receptor beta chains from one sample, sequenced in a study of cytomegalovirus exposure and HLA in healthy donors. TCRdb keeps only in-frame clones here, not all; method: immunoSEQ multiplex PCR. This table has around 100,000 clones, 81% appearing once. The sequencing input was PBMCs. The receptors shown here come from a man between 40 and 49 years old in good health and CMV-seropositive. Each CDR3 is given with its conserved first and last residue. The order of the fields is D gene, V gene, clone size, J gene, CDR3 protein, CDR3 DNA. A D gene is named only where the DNA matches it firmly. Only some rows state a clone size, as once, few, many or a class for expanded clones.

D: TRBD2
V: TRBV29-1
size: NA
J: TRBJ2-1
CDR3: CSVEELASGGYYNEQFF
DNA: TGCAGCGTTGAAGAGTTGGCTAGCGGGGGGTATTACAATGAGCAGTTCTTC

D: TRBD1
V: TRBV11-2
size: NA
J: TRBJ1-6
CDR3: CASSPRTGWGNSPLHF
DNA: TGTGCCAGCAGCCCGAGGACAGGATGGGGGAATTCACCCCTCCACTTT

D: TRBD1
V: TRBV4-1
size: few
J: TRBJ2-7
CDR3: CASSQDSGTGLVEQYF
DNA: TGCGCCAGCAGCCAAGATTCCGGGACAGGGCTGGTCGAGCAGTACTTC

D: TRBD1
V: TRBV9
size: NA
J: TRBJ1-2
CDR3: CASSGPVGQGLANYGYTF
DNA: TGTGCCAGCAGCGGGCCGGTCGGACAGGGATTAGCTAACTATGGCTACACCTTC

D: NA
V: TRBV2
size: NA
J: TRBJ2-6
CDR3: CASSVVAATSGANGLTF
DNA: TGTGCCAGCAGTGTAGTAGCGGCAACCTCTGGGGCCAACGGCCTGACTTTC

D: TRBD2
V: TRBV6-4
size: NA
J: TRBJ2-1
CDR3: CASSVGVAGGYNEQFF
DNA: TGTGCCAGCAGTGTGGGAGTAGCGGGAGGTTACAATGAGCAGTTCTTC

D: TRBD2
V: TRBV7-9
size: NA
J: TRBJ2-1
CDR3: CASSLEAGGPGNEQFF
DNA: TGTGCCAGCAGCTTAGAAGCGGGGGGGCCGGGTAATGAGCAGTTCTTC

D: TRBD1
V: TRBV18
size: NA
J: TRBJ1-1
CDR3: CASSPTTGRRSGTEAFF
DNA: TGTGCCAGCTCACCTACGACAGGGCGACGTTCGGGCACTGAAGCTTTCTTT

D: TRBD1
V: TRBV7-9
size: NA
J: TRBJ1-1
CDR3: CASSRGQGGTEAFF
DNA: TGTGCCAGCAGCCGAGGACAGGGTGGCACTGAAGCTTTCTTT

D: NA
V: TRBV7-9
size: NA
J: TRBJ2-1
CDR3: CSSSLAGSSYNEQFF
DNA: TGTTCCAGCAGCTTAGCAGGGAGCTCCTACAATGAGCAGTTCTTC

D: NA
V: TRBV19
size: NA
J: TRBJ2-7
CDR3: CASSIEPRYEQYF
DNA: TGTGCCAGTAGTATCGAGCCCCGCTACGAGCAGTACTTC

D: NA
V: TRBV5-4
size: NA
J: TRBJ1-2
CDR3: CASSFEDGGYTF
DNA: TGTGCCAGCAGCTTTGAGGATGGCGGCTACACCTTC